These 10 T cell receptor beta chains share one sample of origin, sequenced in a study of control samples from healthy donors and cancer patients. The method was immunoSEQ multiplex PCR; TCRdb's version includes in-frame clones alone and lacks a portion of them. Here the sample spans 100,000 to 150,000 clones, around 86% being singletons. The material sequenced was blood. Every receptor here comes from a man aged 35 to 55 in good health.

This clone has just one count. The chain combines TRBV7-2 with TRBJ1-4; 9 bases agree with TRBD1. This CDR3 has 15 residues. The junction had 2 bases not matched to a gene; V was cut back by 4 bases and J by 2 bases. Germline V lookup: CDR1 SGHTA, CDR2 FQGNSA. CDR3 coding DNA: TGTGCCAGCAGCTCACAGGGGGCCACTAATGAAAAACTGTTTTTT. Translation: CASSSQGATNEKLFF.

This chain joins TRBV29-1 and TRBJ2-5; a possible D gene is TRBD1 (6 bases). CDR1 and CDR2 (germline): SQVTM, ANQGSEA. The CDR3 spans 11 residues. V lost 7 bases to trimming and J lost 4 bases, with 10 bases between them. The CDR3 is CSANRAETQYF. Written as DNA, the CDR3 is TGCAGCGCCAACAGGGCAGAGACCCAGTACTTC. Full variable domain (remainder filled in from reference TRBV29-1 and TRBJ2-5): SAVISQKPSRDICQRGTSLTIQCQVDSQVTMMFWYRQQPGQSLTLIATANQGSEATYESGFVIDKFPISRPNLTFSTLTVSNMSPEDSSIYLCSANRAETQYFGPGTRLLVL.

V is TRBV10-3 and J is TRBJ1-6, with D tentatively TRBD1 (5 bases). The V gene lost 5 bases and the J gene lost 0 bases, with 11 bases spanning the gap. The CDR3 has 16 residues. Per germline, CDR1 ENHRY and CDR2 SYGVKD. CDR3 sequence reads: CAISSGKSSYNSPLHF. CDR3 nucleotide sequence: TGTGCCATCAGTTCAGGGAAGAGCTCCTATAATTCACCCCTCCACTTT.

The chain carries TRBV19 and TRBJ1-5; 7 bases are a match to TRBD1. V shed 3 bases and J 3 bases; nucleotides not matched to a gene: 8. Per the germline V gene, CDR1 is LNHDA and CDR2 is SQIVND (reference sequence). The CDR3 sequence is 16 residues long. The CDR3 sequence: CASSIPRQGFNQPQHF. The DNA of the CDR3 is TGTGCCAGTAGTATCCCCCGACAGGGATTCAATCAGCCCCAGCATTTT.

The chain is built from TRBV2 and TRBJ2-7; no reliable D call. The germline V and J ends were trimmed by 10 bases and 2 bases, with 21 bases remaining between them. The CDR3 totals 15 residues. Germline CDR1 is SNHLY and CDR2 is FYNNEI. The CDR3 DNA reads TGTGCCACCACCTACCCAAACAAAGCAGCCTACGAGCAGTACTTC. This gives the protein CATTYPNKAAYEQYF.

In this sample, this clone turned up a few times. This rearrangement joins TRBV18 to TRBJ2-1, with 8 bases that match TRBD1. After removal of 2 bases from V and 7 bases from J, the junction contained 10 bases not matched to a gene. Germline V lookup: CDR1 KGHSH, CDR2 LQKENI. The CDR3 contains 16 residues. CDR3 region: CASSPVQGATRNEQFF. CDR3 sequence (DNA): TGTGCCAGCTCACCAGTCCAGGGGGCGACTCGAAATGAGCAGTTCTTC. Drawing the rest from reference TRBV18 and TRBJ2-1, the complete variable domain is NAGVMQNPRHLVRRRGQEARLRCSPMKGHSHVYWYRQLPEEGLKFMVYLQKENIIDESGMPKERFSAEFPKEGPSILRIQQVVRGDSAAYFCASSPVQGATRNEQFFGPGTRLTVL.

The V gene is TRBV19, the J gene TRBJ2-3; 9 nucleotides align to TRBD1. Looked up from germline, CDR1 is LNHDA and CDR2 is SQIVND (reference sequence). V was clipped by 7 bases and J by 3 bases; unmatched bases: 8. The length of the CDR3 is 15 residues. Here the CDR3 reads CASTPTGGETDTQYF. In DNA form, the CDR3 reads TGTGCCAGTACCCCGACAGGGGGTGAGACAGATACGCAGTATTTT. The variable domain in full, completed from reference TRBV19 and TRBJ2-3, reads DGGITQSPKYLFRKEGQNVTLSCEQNLNHDAMYWYRQDPGQGLRLIYYSQIVNDFQKGDIAEGYSVSREKKESFPLTVTSAQKNPTAFYLCASTPTGGETDTQYFGPGTRLTVL.

This clone came up once. The chain combines TRBV5-4 with TRBJ2-3; D not resolved. The ends were cut back, 5 bases at V and 0 bases at J, with 16 bases in the middle. The germline gives CDR1 SGHNT, CDR2 YYREEE (reference sequence). The CDR3 extends over 16 amino acids. In DNA form, the CDR3 reads TGTGCCAGCAGAGCCAGTCCCAGAGTAAGCACAGATACGCAGTATTTT. Translation gives CASRASPRVSTDTQYF. The whole variable domain, remainder taken from reference TRBV5-4 and TRBJ2-3, is ETGVTQSPTHLIKTRGQQVTLRCSSQSGHNTVSWYQQALGQGPQFIFQYYREEENGRGNFPPRFSGLQFPNYSSELNVNALELDDSALYLCASRASPRVSTDTQYFGPGTRLTVL.

The V gene is TRBV5-1, the J gene TRBJ1-1; TRBD1 matches at 7 bases. The CDR3 extends over 17 amino acids. The ends lost 4 bases at V and 0 bases at J; junction bases unmatched: 12. The germline gives CDR1 SGHRS, CDR2 YFSETQ. CDR3 coding DNA: TGCGCCAGCAGCCCTTCGAAGGGGGCCCTCATGAACACTGAAGCTTTCTTT. Protein sequence: CASSPSKGALMNTEAFF.

The V and J genes are TRBV3-1 (or the pseudogene TRBV3-2) and TRBJ2-5, with TRBD2 as a possible D gene (5 bases). The V gene lost 0 bases and the J gene lost 7 bases, with 15 bases spanning the gap. CDR1 LGHDT and CDR2 YNNKEL come from the germline V gene (reference sequence). This CDR3 has 15 amino acids. This CDR3 is CASSQDLDVRGTQYF. CDR3 nucleotide sequence: TGTGCCAGCAGCCAAGATCTGGACGTCCGGGGGACCCAGTACTTC.